This T cell receptor (beta chain) was profiled in a study of blood T cell repertoires in COVID-19. Sequencing used immunoSEQ multiplex PCR; TCRdb keeps in-frame clones, though not all of them. The profile shows about 58,000 clones, 89% of them singletons. The CDR3 is made up of 15 amino acids. V was trimmed by 1 base and J by 0 bases, leaving 9 bases between them. Germline CDR1 is SGHVS and CDR2 is FQNEAQ. The sequenced sample was peripheral blood. The clonotype was recovered from a woman aged 55-69 years with active COVID-19. V usage is TRBV7-8 and J usage is TRBJ1-1, with D uncertain. CDR3 protein: CASSLESMVNTEAFF. DNA of the CDR3: TGTGCCAGCAGCTTAGAAAGCATGGTGAACACTGAAGCTTTCTTT.